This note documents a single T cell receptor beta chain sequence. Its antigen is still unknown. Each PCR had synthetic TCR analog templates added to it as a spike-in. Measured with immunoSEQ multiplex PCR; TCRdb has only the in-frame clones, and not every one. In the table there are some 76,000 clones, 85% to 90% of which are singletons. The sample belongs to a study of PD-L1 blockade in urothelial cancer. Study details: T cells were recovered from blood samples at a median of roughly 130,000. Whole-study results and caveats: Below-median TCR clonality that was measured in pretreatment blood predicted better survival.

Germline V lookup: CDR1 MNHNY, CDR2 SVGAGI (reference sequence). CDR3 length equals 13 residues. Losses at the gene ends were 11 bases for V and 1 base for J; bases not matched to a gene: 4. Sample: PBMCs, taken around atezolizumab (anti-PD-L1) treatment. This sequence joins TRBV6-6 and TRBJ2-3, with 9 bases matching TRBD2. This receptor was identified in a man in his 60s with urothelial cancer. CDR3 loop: CAGRLAGTDTQYF. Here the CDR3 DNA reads TGTGCCGGGAGACTAGCGGGCACAGATACGCAGTATTTT.